The 24 T cell receptor beta chains below come from one sample, sequenced in a study of human T cells and chemical hapten exposure. Time point here: pre-sensitization, week 0. As for treatment: therapeutic diphenylcyclopropenone sensitization with weekly scalp DPC. TCRdb reprocessed the RACE reads via MiXCR and lists one record per CDR3 protein. The sample carries about 380,000 distinct CDR3 sequences, about 5.1% recorded once. The sequencing here drew on whole blood, taken in connection with sensitization to the hapten diphenylcyclopropenone (DPC). These receptors originate from a woman aged 50 to 65 with alopecia areata. Some clones in this sample may be carry-over from other donors' samples.

In this sample, this clonotype turned up a few times. The chain recombines TRBV5-4 with TRBJ1-2; TRBD1 agrees at 8 bases. Unmatched junction bases numbered 12, after V lost 3 bases and J lost 8 bases. The CDR3 runs to 15 residues. Per germline, CDR1 SGHNT and CDR2 YYREEE (reference sequence). In DNA form, the CDR3 reads TGTGCCAGCAGCTCCGAAACCCAGGGGGCAGGAGGCTACACCTTC. Protein: CASSSETQGAGGYTF. Full variable domain (remainder filled in from reference TRBV5-4 and TRBJ1-2): ETGVTQSPTHLIKTRGQQVTLRCSSQSGHNTVSWYQQALGQGPQFIFQYYREEENGRGNFPPRFSGLQFPNYSSELNVNALELDDSALYLCASSSETQGAGGYTFGSGTRLTVV.

This rearrangement joins TRBV20-1 to TRBJ1-6; TRBD1 aligns across 8 bases. Germline CDR1 reads DFQATT; CDR2 reads SNEGSKA (reference sequence). The CDR3 is made up of 14 amino acids. J gave up 14 bases and V 0 bases, and 9 bases lay outside the gene matches. The CDR3, as DNA: TGCAGTGCTAGAGATCAGGGACAGGCCTGGTCCCTCCACTTT. Its translation is CSARDQGQAWSLHF.

There are a few counts of this clonotype. The chain uses TRBV2 and TRBJ2-7; no clear D. CDR3 length: 11 residues. Per the germline V gene, CDR1 is SNHLY and CDR2 is FYNNEI. V was pared by 2 bases and J by 9 bases, with 8 bases between. The DNA for the CDR3 is TGTGCCAGCAGTGAAACGCCAGGGCAGTACTTC. It translates to CASSETPGQYF. Using reference TRBV2 and TRBJ2-7 for the parts outside the CDR3, the full variable domain is EPEVTQTPSHQVTQMGQEVILRCVPISNHLYFYWYRQILGQKVEFLVSFYNNEISEKSEIFDDQFSVERPDGSNFTLKIRSTKLEDSAMYFCASSETPGQYFGPGTRLTVT.

This clonotype was detected a few times. J is TRBJ1-1 and V is TRBV20-1; D might be TRBD1 (6 bases). CDR1 is DFQATT and CDR2 is SNEGSKA in the germline V gene (reference sequence). Between the trimmed V and J ends, which lost 6 bases and 7 bases, there was a span of 12 bases. The CDR3 consists of 11 residues. The CDR3 protein is CSARTDFEAFF. The DNA of the CDR3 is TGCAGTGCAAGGACAGATTTTGAAGCTTTCTTT.

The V call is TRBV20-1, the J call TRBJ1-1; D not certain. V lost 1 base, J lost 6 bases, and 6 bases lay in between. The germline CDR1 and CDR2 sequences are DFQATT and SNEGSKA (reference sequence). The CDR3 is 11 residues long. Here the CDR3 DNA reads TGCAGTGCTAGAGGGAATTCTGAAGCTTTCTTT. Translation gives CSARGNSEAFF.

Ten or more counts support this clonotype. This chain connects TRBV12-3 or TRBV12-4 to TRBJ2-3; D not resolved. The CDR3 covers 12 residues. V lost 5 bases and J lost 6, with 9 bases in between. In nucleotides, the CDR3 is TGTGCCAGCAGTCTCATATCCGATACGCAGTATTTT. Protein product: CASSLISDTQYF.

This clonotype was counted at least ten times. The V gene is TRBV27, the J gene TRBJ1-1; D is unclear. Germline assignment: CDR1 MNHEY and CDR2 SMNVEV (reference sequence). V lost 2 bases, J lost 4 bases, and 8 bases lay in between. This CDR3 spans 13 amino acids. In nucleotides, the CDR3 is TGTGCCAGCAGTTTAAGAGGGATCACTGAAGCTTTCTTT. Its protein is CASSLRGITEAFF.

At least ten counts were recorded for this clonotype. CDR3 nucleotides: TGTGCCAGCAGCTTACTTTCCGGGAGGGCCGCAGATACGCAGTATTTT. The encoded protein is CASSLLSGRAADTQYF. The chain has TRBV7-8 and TRBJ2-3, with 8 bases identical to TRBD2. The ends lost 2 bases at V and 4 bases at J; junction bases unmatched: 8. This CDR3 is built from 16 residues. Germline CDR1 and CDR2: SGHVS and FQNEAQ.

This clonotype occurred many times. The chain combines TRBV3-1 with TRBJ2-7, with D maybe TRBD1 (6 bases). The CDR3 length is 14 residues. CDR1 and CDR2 from the germline V gene are LGHDT and YNNKEL (reference sequence). V was clipped by 5 bases and J by 0 bases, with 11 bases between them. This CDR3 is CASSSGTFSYEQYF. CDR3 bases: TGTGCCAGCAGCTCTGGGACATTCTCCTACGAGCAGTACTTC.

This clonotype was detected only a few times. V and J are TRBV28 and TRBJ1-1; D might be TRBD1 (5 bases). The CDR3 is 14 amino acids. In germline, CDR1 is MDHEN, CDR2 SYDVKM. Trimming took 3 bases from V and 6 from J, leaving 14 bases between them. The CDR3 is CASSFPRVVAEAFF. The CDR3 bases are TGTGCCAGCAGTTTCCCCAGGGTAGTGGCTGAAGCTTTCTTT.

The rearrangement joins TRBV5-5 to TRBJ1-2; no clear D. The length of the CDR3 is 13 residues. V was cut by 4 bases and J by 4 bases, with 11 bases left in between. Germline CDR1 and CDR2: SGHKS and YYEKEE (reference sequence). The DNA of the CDR3 is TGTGCCAGCAGCCAGAGTGGAGGCTATGGCTACACCTTC. Its protein product is CASSQSGGYGYTF.

This clonotype has a count of ten or more. CDR3 nucleotides: TGTGCCAGCAGCCCTTTCGGGACTAGCAGCGCAGATACGCAGTATTTT. Translation gives CASSPFGTSSADTQYF. The chain employs TRBV25-1 and TRBJ2-3, with TRBD2 identical over 9 bases. Unmatched junction bases numbered 11, after V lost 6 bases and J lost 4 bases. In germline, CDR1 is MGHDK, CDR2 SYGVNS. The CDR3 consists of 16 residues.

This clonotype was seen more than once but under ten times. CDR3 bases: TGCAGTGCTAGTCGGGGTAATAATGAAAAACTGTTTTTT. Amino acids: CSASRGNNEKLFF. The chain joins TRBV20-1 to TRBJ1-4; D uncertain. This CDR3 has 13 amino acids. V was cut by 3 bases and J by 4 bases, with 9 bases left in between. Per germline, CDR1 DFQATT and CDR2 SNEGSKA (reference sequence).

The chain employs TRBV28 and TRBJ2-7, with 7 positions matching TRBD2. Germline CDR1 is MDHEN and CDR2 is SYDVKM. After removal of 6 bases from V and 4 bases from J, the junction contained 3 bases not matched to a gene. This CDR3 has 12 amino acids. CDR3 in amino acids: CASRRSGYEQYF. The CDR3 DNA sequence: TGTGCCAGCAGACGTAGCGGGTACGAGCAGTACTTC.

This clonotype was picked up a small number of times. This sequence joins TRBV3-1 and TRBJ1-5; tentatively, D is TRBD1 (6 bases). This CDR3 spans 14 amino acids. Germline-derived CDR1 and CDR2 are LGHDT and YNNKEL (reference sequence). V dropped 1 base and J dropped 6 bases, with 10 bases sitting between them. CDR3 region: CASSQGTASQPQHF. Here the CDR3 DNA reads TGTGCCAGCAGCCAAGGGACAGCAAGTCAGCCCCAGCATTTT.

This clonotype came up many times. The genes are TRBV14 and TRBJ2-2; D ambiguous. CDR1 SGHDN and CDR2 FVKESK come from the germline V gene. Trimming shortened V by 1 base and J by 2 bases, and 5 bases separated the two germline ends. The CDR3 consists of 14 residues. The CDR3 DNA reads as TGTGCCAGCAGCCAAGTCTCAAACACCGGGGAGCTGTTTTTT. Its translation: CASSQVSNTGELFF.

The genes are TRBV10-3 and TRBJ2-1; D is possibly TRBD2 (5 bases). The CDR3 loop spans 14 amino acids. The germline CDR1 and CDR2 sequences are ENHRY and SYGVKD. Trimming stripped 3 bases from V and 9 bases from J, with 15 bases between. This chain's CDR3 is CAISETSHSAEQFF. CDR3 nucleotides: TGTGCCATCAGTGAAACTAGTCATAGTGCTGAGCAGTTCTTC.

V and J are TRBV7-8 and TRBJ1-2; the D gene is possibly TRBD1 (6 bases). The CDR3 runs 14 residues. V was cut by 5 bases and J by 0 bases, with 10 bases left in between. Per the germline V gene, CDR1 is SGHVS and CDR2 is FQNEAQ. This CDR3 is CASSPGQSNYGYTF. DNA of the CDR3: TGTGCCAGCAGCCCAGGACAGTCTAACTATGGCTACACCTTC.

This clonotype was detected ten times or more. This chain joins TRBV12-3 or TRBV12-4 and TRBJ2-1; no clear D. Trimming stripped 6 bases from V and 3 bases from J, with 15 bases between. This CDR3 comprises 15 residues. The CDR3 reads CASRERLNSYNEQFF. CDR3 in DNA: TGTGCCAGCAGGGAAAGACTTAATAGCTACAATGAGCAGTTCTTC.

The chain recombines TRBV7-2 with TRBJ1-2; tentatively, D is TRBD1 (6 bases). V gave up 4 bases and J gave up 0 bases, with 18 bases separating them. The CDR3 is 17 residues long. The germline V gene encodes CDR1 SGHTA and CDR2 FQGNSA. CDR3 loop: CASSSSPGGLANYGYTF. Here the CDR3 DNA reads TGTGCCAGCAGCTCCTCCCCGGGGGGCCTAGCTAACTATGGCTACACCTTC.

This clonotype was counted only a few times. The chain joins TRBV7-9 to TRBJ2-7; TRBD1 matches at 7 bases. The germline V gene encodes CDR1 SEHNR and CDR2 FQNEAQ (reference sequence). The junction had 10 bases not matched to a gene; V was cut back by 5 bases and J by 3 bases. The CDR3 extends over 15 amino acids. CDR3 in DNA: TGTGCCAGCAGCACCGACAGGGCCTCCATCTACGAGCAGTACTTC. Translation gives CASSTDRASIYEQYF. Full variable domain (remainder filled in from reference TRBV7-9 and TRBJ2-7): DTGVSQNPRHKITKRGQNVTFRCDPISEHNRLYWYRQTLGQGPEFLTYFQNEAQLEKSRLLSDRFSAERPKGSFSTLEIQRTEQGDSAMYLCASSTDRASIYEQYFGPGTRLTVT.

V is TRBV30 and J is TRBJ2-7; 8 nucleotides align to TRBD2. After removal of 3 bases from V and 3 bases from J, the junction contained 7 bases not matched to a gene. CDR1 is GTSNPN, CDR2 SVGIG, per germline (reference sequence). This CDR3 has 14 residues. The CDR3 here is CAWSVSGARYEQYF. The CDR3 nucleotides are TGTGCCTGGAGCGTTAGCGGGGCCCGCTACGAGCAGTACTTC.

This clonotype appeared many times. The chain combines TRBV5-1 with TRBJ1-6, with D perhaps TRBD1 (5 bases). Trimming left V 1 base short and J 10 bases short, with 15 bases between. Germline V gene data show CDR1 as SGHRS and CDR2 as YFSETQ. The CDR3 consists of 15 residues. Here the CDR3 reads CASSLSRRGYSPLHF. The CDR3 bases are TGCGCCAGCAGCTTGTCGAGGAGGGGCTACTCACCCCTCCACTTT.

At least ten counts were recorded for this clonotype. The V gene is TRBV24-1, the J gene TRBJ2-3, with D uncertain. CDR3 length: 14 amino acids. The V end was cut by 1 base, the J end by 3 bases, with 7 bases between. Looked up from germline, CDR1 is KGHDR and CDR2 is SFDVKD. CDR3 in amino acids: CATSDLGQTDTQYF. CDR3 DNA sequence: TGTGCCACCAGTGATTTAGGTCAAACAGATACGCAGTATTTT.